These 30 T cell receptor beta chains originate from one sample sequenced in a study of shared clonotypes between healthy human individuals. TCRdb keeps only in-frame clones here, not all; method: immunoSEQ multiplex PCR. The table shows around 620,000 clones, with roughly 96% occurring only once. The naive CD8 fraction comprised CD45RO-negative cells positively selected for CCR7 and excluded terminally differentiated effector memory CD45RA+ cells. Material for sequencing was naive CD8+ T cells sorted from blood. The receptors shown here come from a woman in her 30s in good health.

The gene calls are TRBV19 and TRBJ2-5, with D unclear. Per germline, CDR1 LNHDA and CDR2 SQIVND (reference sequence). Trimming took off 5 bases at V and 5 bases at J, with 12 bases between the two ends. CDR3 size: 13 residues. CDR3 region: CASSPGPGETQYF. CDR3 coding DNA: TGTGCCAGTAGTCCCGGGCCCGGGGAGACCCAGTACTTC. Drawing the rest from reference TRBV19 and TRBJ2-5, the complete variable domain is DGGITQSPKYLFRKEGQNVTLSCEQNLNHDAMYWYRQDPGQGLRLIYYSQIVNDFQKGDIAEGYSVSREKKESFPLTVTSAQKNPTAFYLCASSPGPGETQYFGPGTRLLVL.

The gene calls are TRBV27 and TRBJ2-7; D could derive from TRBD1 or TRBD2 (5 bases each). There are 16 residues in the CDR3. CDR1 is MNHEY, CDR2 SMNVEV, per germline (reference sequence). Trimming cost V 6 bases and J 3 bases, with 21 bases left between them. The CDR3 is CASSADSTGSFYEQYF. As DNA, the CDR3 is TGTGCCAGCAGCGCGGACTCTACAGGTTCCTTCTACGAGCAGTACTTC.

This sequence joins TRBV28 and TRBJ1-5; maybe TRBD1 (5 bases). The CDR3 runs to 15 residues. CDR1 and CDR2 (germline): MDHEN, SYDVKM. The V end lost 8 bases, the J end lost 3 bases, and 17 bases lay between the germline ends. The CDR3 nucleotides are TGTGCCAGCTTTCAGAGGGGCGGCCTCAATCAGCCCCAGCATTTT. It is translated as CASFQRGGLNQPQHF.

This clone was picked up a small number of times. The chain recombines TRBV4-1 with TRBJ1-5; D call uncertain. Looked up from germline, CDR1 is MGHRA and CDR2 is YSYEKL. Trimming cost V 0 bases and J 6 bases, with 12 bases left between them. This CDR3 is built from 15 residues. The CDR3 reads CASSQEWEVSQPQHF. DNA of the CDR3: TGCGCCAGCAGCCAAGAATGGGAAGTTAGTCAGCCCCAGCATTTT.

The table lists this clone with a count of one. This chain joins TRBV27 and TRBJ1-5, with D perhaps matching TRBD1 (6 bases). V lost 3 bases, J lost 4 bases, and 13 bases lay in between. Germline values: CDR1 MNHEY, CDR2 SMNVEV (reference sequence). The CDR3 has 15 residues. CDR3 loop: CASSLGAVSNQPQHF. The CDR3 coding sequence is TGTGCCAGCAGTTTGGGGGCGGTTTCAAATCAGCCCCAGCATTTT.

The V call is TRBV11-3, the J call TRBJ2-1, with a possible D match to TRBD2 (6 bases). Germline values: CDR1 SGHNT, CDR2 YENEEA. The CDR3 length is 13 residues. Between the trimmed V and J ends, which lost 1 base and 7 bases, there was a span of 8 bases. Written as DNA, the CDR3 is TGTGCCAGCAGCTTAGCGGGAGTGAATGAGCAGTTCTTC. It codes for CASSLAGVNEQFF.

CDR3 DNA: TGTGCCATCAGTGATGTTTCACCGAACACTGAAGCTTTCTTT. This sequence encodes CAISDVSPNTEAFF. The chain has TRBV10-3 and TRBJ1-1; D is uncertain. The CDR3 loop spans 14 amino acids. Germline CDR1 and CDR2: ENHRY and SYGVKD. V lost 3 bases to trimming and J lost 1 base, with 9 bases between them.

The CDR3 region is CASSFTSGSTDTQYF. The CDR3 bases are TGTGCCAGCAGTTTCACTAGCGGGAGTACAGATACGCAGTATTTT. The chain joins TRBV2 to TRBJ2-3; 11 nucleotides align to TRBD2. The CDR3 spans 15 residues. V shed 5 bases and J 3 bases; nucleotides not matched to a gene: 4. Germline V gene data show CDR1 as SNHLY and CDR2 as FYNNEI.

The CDR3 sequence is CASSPRGGYEQYF. The CDR3 DNA reads as TGTGCCAGCAGTCCCAGGGGTGGCTACGAGCAGTACTTC. This chain connects TRBV6-1 to TRBJ2-7; possible D gene TRBD1, 6 bases. The CDR3 is 13 residues long. CDR1 is MNHNS and CDR2 is SASEGT in the germline V gene. V lost 5 bases and J lost 3, with 11 bases in between.

CDR3 in amino acids: CASSRRDSYNEQFF. CDR3 DNA sequence: TGTGCCAGCAGCAGGCGGGACAGCTACAATGAGCAGTTCTTC. V usage is TRBV7-6 and J usage is TRBJ2-1, with D possibly being TRBD1 (7 bases). V lost 5 bases and J lost 3, with 11 bases in between. The germline CDR1 and CDR2 sequences are SGHVS and FNYEAQ. The CDR3 is 14 residues long.

The rearrangement uses TRBV5-5 and TRBJ2-7; D remains ambiguous. There are 15 residues in the CDR3. The germline V gene encodes CDR1 SGHKS and CDR2 YYEKEE (reference sequence). Trimming removed 0 bases from V and 2 bases from J, with 12 bases in between. CDR3 DNA sequence: TGTGCCAGCAGCTTGGAGCCCTCTGTAACCTACGAGCAGTACTTC. It yields the protein CASSLEPSVTYEQYF.

A few counts support this clone. V gene TRBV6-1 combines with J gene TRBJ2-4, with 7 nucleotides matching TRBD1. The CDR3 is 14 amino acids. The ends lost 6 bases at V and 3 bases at J; junction bases unmatched: 5. CDR1 MNHNS and CDR2 SASEGT come from the germline V gene. CDR3 loop: CASRPRDSKNIQYF. CDR3 nucleotides: TGTGCCAGCAGACCCCGGGACAGCAAAAACATTCAGTACTTC.

The chain couples TRBV28 to TRBJ1-1; D possibly corresponds to TRBD1 (5 bases). Trimming cost V 7 bases and J 4 bases, with 13 bases left between them. This CDR3 region has 13 residues. Germline V gives CDR1 MDHEN, CDR2 SYDVKM. The CDR3 bases are TGTGCCAGCAAAGAGGGGAGAGGCACTGAAGCTTTCTTT. Amino acids: CASKEGRGTEAFF.

This clone was counted only a few times. In the same sample, other DNA sequences code for this CDR3. The genes are TRBV7-9 and TRBJ1-5; D is ambiguous. Germline values: CDR1 SEHNR, CDR2 FQNEAQ (reference sequence). CDR3 length equals 12 residues. V lost 1 base and J 6 bases, leaving 4 bases between the germline ends. CDR3 coding DNA: TGTGCCAGCAGCTTAGGGGGTCAGCCCCAGCATTTT. Encoded protein: CASSLGGQPQHF.

The chain combines TRBV5-4 with TRBJ2-7, with TRBD2 matching over 7 bases. The CDR3 sequence is 19 residues long. The ends lost 2 bases at V and 1 base at J; junction bases unmatched: 18. The germline V gene encodes CDR1 SGHNT and CDR2 YYREEE (reference sequence). The CDR3 protein is CASSFGSGSGIDPSYEQYF. Here the CDR3 DNA reads TGTGCCAGCAGCTTTGGGTCCGGCAGCGGGATTGACCCATCCTACGAGCAGTACTTC.

The chain joins TRBV5-1 to TRBJ1-4; 8 nucleotides align to TRBD1. V lost 4 bases, J lost 4 bases, and 9 bases stayed unmatched. This CDR3 is 16 amino acids long. Germline lookup yields CDR1 SGHRS and CDR2 YFSETQ. CDR3 protein: CASSEDRALGNEKLFF. For the CDR3, the DNA is TGCGCCAGCAGCGAGGACAGGGCTTTGGGTAATGAAAAACTGTTTTTT. Together with reference TRBV5-1 and TRBJ1-4, the CDR3 gives the full variable domain: KAGVTQTPRYLIKTRGQQVTLSCSPISGHRSVSWYQQTPGQGLQFLFEYFSETQRNKGNFPGRFSGRQFSNSRSEMNVSTLELGDSALYLCASSEDRALGNEKLFFGSGTQLSVL.

The rearrangement links TRBV27 to TRBJ2-3, with D perhaps assigned TRBD1 or TRBD2 (5 bases each). Germline lookup yields CDR1 MNHEY and CDR2 SMNVEV (reference sequence). V was cut by 6 bases and J by 2 bases, with 12 bases left in between. The CDR3 is 14 residues long. CDR3 region: CASSPLGDTDTQYF. The CDR3 DNA is TGTGCCAGCAGCCCCTTGGGGGACACAGATACGCAGTATTTT.

This chain uses TRBV15 with TRBJ1-3; the D gene is possibly TRBD1 (5 bases). This CDR3 is 14 amino acids long. Trimming removed 1 base at V and 2 bases at J, with 6 bases between. The germline CDR1 and CDR2 sequences are LNHNV and YYDKDF (reference sequence). CDR3 sequence: CATSRAGPGNTIYF. Written as DNA, the CDR3 is TGTGCCACCAGCAGAGCAGGGCCTGGAAACACCATATATTTT.

This chain joins TRBV27 and TRBJ2-1; D gene uncertain. Trimming left V 5 bases short and J 7 bases short, with 9 bases between. Germline lookup yields CDR1 MNHEY and CDR2 SMNVEV (reference sequence). The CDR3 covers 12 residues. This chain's CDR3 is CASSESWNEQFF. The CDR3 DNA reads as TGTGCCAGCAGTGAGAGTTGGAATGAGCAGTTCTTC.

The gene calls are TRBV28 and TRBJ2-1; 7 nucleotides agree with TRBD2. Unmatched junction bases numbered 9, after V lost 5 bases and J lost 5 bases. Germline CDR1 reads MDHEN; CDR2 reads SYDVKM. The CDR3 contains 15 residues. CDR3 sequence reads: CASSVRGRAHNEQFF. CDR3 sequence (DNA): TGTGCCAGCAGTGTCCGTGGGAGGGCGCACAATGAGCAGTTCTTC.

This sequence joins TRBV4-3 and TRBJ1-2; no firm D call. Per germline, CDR1 LGHNA and CDR2 YSLEER. Trimming cost V 4 bases and J 4 bases, with 13 bases left between them. The CDR3 loop spans 14 amino acids. In DNA form, the CDR3 reads TGCGCCAGCAGCCTTTACCGTAAGGGCTATGGCTACACCTTC. Residues: CASSLYRKGYGYTF.

This clone is a singleton in its sample. The chain recombines TRBV4-2 with TRBJ2-1, with D possibly being TRBD1 or TRBD2 (5 bases each). The CDR3 sequence is 16 residues long. Germline V CDR1 and CDR2: LGHNA, YNFKEQ. Trimming removed 0 bases at V and 4 bases at J, with 13 bases between. CDR3 in DNA: TGTGCCAGCAGCCAAGATGGGGCTGCGGGTTACAATGAGCAGTTCTTC. Its translation is CASSQDGAAGYNEQFF.

The V and J genes are TRBV19 and TRBJ1-1; D gene uncertain. Per germline, CDR1 LNHDA and CDR2 SQIVND (reference sequence). V lost 3 bases and J lost 3, with 8 bases in between. This CDR3 comprises 13 residues. The CDR3, as DNA: TGTGCCAGTAGTATTTGGGGATACACTGAAGCTTTCTTT. Translation gives CASSIWGYTEAFF.

This clone was recorded only once. The chain employs TRBV7-9 and TRBJ2-7; tentative D call: TRBD2 (6 bases). The CDR3 loop spans 16 amino acids. CDR1 and CDR2 (germline): SEHNR, FQNEAQ (reference sequence). With 5 bases removed from V and 0 bases from J, the gap between germline ends came to 17 bases. CDR3 sequence: CASSPRMGLPSYEQYF. DNA for the CDR3: TGTGCCAGCAGCCCCCGGATGGGACTTCCCTCCTACGAGCAGTACTTC.

This chain links TRBV28 with TRBJ2-1; 7 bases fit TRBD1. The CDR3 totals 15 residues. V trimming: 5 bases; J trimming: 6 bases; junction bases outside the gene matches: 10. Germline CDR1 is MDHEN and CDR2 is SYDVKM. This chain's CDR3 is CASSPDRAVGNEQFF. The DNA for the CDR3 is TGTGCCAGCAGTCCCGACAGGGCTGTCGGCAATGAGCAGTTCTTC.

This chain uses TRBV5-6 with TRBJ1-2; TRBD1 aligns across 8 bases. Germline-derived CDR1 and CDR2 are SGHDT and YYEEEE. The CDR3 contains 17 residues. J gave up 2 bases and V 9 bases, and 18 bases lay outside the gene matches. The CDR3: CATRGRLKGQENYGYTF. The CDR3 nucleotides read TGTGCCACCCGGGGCAGACTAAAGGGACAGGAGAACTATGGCTACACCTTC. The whole variable domain, remainder taken from reference TRBV5-6 and TRBJ1-2, is DAGVTQSPTHLIKTRGQQVTLRCSPKSGHDTVSWYQQALGQGPQFIFQYYEEEERQRGNFPDRFSGHQFPNYSSELNVNALLLGDSALYLCATRGRLKGQENYGYTFGSGTRLTVV.

This clone was seen a single time. The chain employs TRBV11-2 and TRBJ2-7, with D possibly called TRBD1 or TRBD2 (6 bases each). V lost 5 bases, J lost 2 bases, and 22 bases lay in between. The CDR3 contains 17 residues. Germline values: CDR1 SGHAT, CDR2 FQNNGV. The CDR3 DNA sequence: TGTGCCAGCAGCCCCGAGGGGGGTAGCGGAGTAGCCTACGAGCAGTACTTC. It codes for CASSPEGGSGVAYEQYF.

The chain uses TRBV6-6 and TRBJ1-3; D is unclear. With 7 bases removed from V and 0 bases from J, the gap between germline ends came to 10 bases. The CDR3 runs to 14 residues. Germline V gene lookup returns CDR1 MNHNY and CDR2 SVGAGI (reference sequence). CDR3 nucleotides: TGTGCCAGCAACGAGGGAAGCTCTGGAAACACCATATATTTT. It encodes CASNEGSSGNTIYF.

The chain combines TRBV28 with TRBJ1-3; 9 bases line up with TRBD1. CDR1 is MDHEN, CDR2 SYDVKM, per germline. Trimming cost V 3 bases and J 5 bases; bases outside gene matches: 8. This CDR3 has 16 amino acids. The CDR3 sequence is CASSLGGTGIRNTIYF. The CDR3 DNA follows: TGTGCCAGCAGTTTGGGAGGGACAGGGATAAGAAACACCATATATTTT.

The chain combines TRBV6-1 with TRBJ1-5; TRBD1 agrees at 7 bases. The CDR3 totals 15 residues. Trimming took 1 base from V and 7 from J; bases not matched to a gene: 7. CDR1 MNHNS and CDR2 SASEGT come from the germline V gene. The DNA of the CDR3 is TGTGCCAGCAGTGAAGGACAGGGAGTGGCCCAGCCCCAGCATTTT. It specifies CASSEGQGVAQPQHF.